This T cell receptor beta chain is drawn from a study of Ad26.COV2.S vaccination and SARS-CoV-2 variants. Study information: Into the muscle, Ad26.COV2.S was dosed once or twice, 56 days apart. Findings and limits, study-wide: Spike-specific TCR breadth was greater in vaccine than placebo recipients. The study found similar non-spike TCR breadth in vaccine and placebo recipients.

The V segment lost 5 bases and the J segment 3 bases; nucleotides outside the gene matches: 4. The CDR3 extends over 15 amino acids. Looked up from germline, CDR1 is SGHNT and CDR2 is YENEEA. Indicated treatment: 15 to 20 received Ad26.COV2.S at low or high dose, single or two shots; 5 received placebo; per-sample allocation not given. The investigators took samples on day 63 after the first vaccine or placebo injection. This clone was detected only a few times. The target antigen is unknown. Produced via immunoSEQ multiplex PCR; TCRdb's table is partial and in-frame only. The table has about 350,000 clones, approximately 85% seen once.

V usage is TRBV11-3 and J usage is TRBJ2-2; 9 positions agree with TRBD2. The origin of this receptor is a person between 18 and 59 years old who received the Ad26.COV2.S COVID-19 vaccine or a placebo. This material consisted of peripheral blood, taken in a trial of Ad26.COV2.S vaccine versus placebo. CDR3 in amino acids: CASSRSGGYTGELFF. CDR3 nucleotides: TGTGCCAGCAGCCGCAGCGGGGGGTACACCGGGGAGCTGTTTTTT.